This T cell receptor beta chain was sequenced during a study of blood T cell repertoires in COVID-19. The overall study: Samples representing acute and convalescent COVID-19 were sourced from the United States, Italy and Spain. From T cells, B-cell-depleted T cells, or PBMCs came the material, which was cDNA or gDNA.

V was shortened by 10 bases and J by 1 base, with 13 bases between the two germline ends. The CDR3 runs 13 residues. CDR1 is MDHEN and CDR2 is SYDVKM in the germline V gene. In the study's own analysis: Amplification of reference gene primers was used by the study to estimate nucleated cell counts. Here immunoSEQ multiplex PCR was the method, and the copy in TCRdb shows in-frame clones only, minus some. Clone size and the V and J calls come from that table; the DNA yielded D and trimming. The profile shows about 380,000 clones, about 90% of them singletons. This receptor was taken from a man aged 18 to 30 with active or convalescent COVID-19. The sequenced sample consisted of peripheral blood. This chain connects TRBV28 to TRBJ1-1, with a tentative D call TRBD1 (6 bases). CDR3 nucleotides: TGTGCCATGAAGGGCAGGGGGAACACTGAAGCTTTCTTT. The encoded protein is CAMKGRGNTEAFF.